This T cell receptor beta chain emerged from a study of T cells in Graves' hyperthyroidism and ophthalmopathy. Study-level points and caveats: A 13 V-J signature model discriminated ophthalmopathy versus stable hyperthyroidism.

The CDR3 has 17 residues. The V and J ends lost 6 bases and 0 bases, in that order; junction bases with no gene match: 8. CDR1 is DFQATT and CDR2 is SNEGSKA in the germline V gene (reference sequence). TCR beta CDR3 regions were amplified from RNA transcripts. The TCR CDR3 first-round RT-PCR relied on the HTBI primer set. A single record per CDR3 protein comes from TCRdb applying MiXCR to the multiplex PCR reads. This table has over 700,000 distinct CDR3 sequences, approximately 36% appearing once. Regarding this clonotype: Its antigen is not known.

The sample comprised blood. The V gene is TRBV20-1, the J gene TRBJ2-6; TRBD1 matches 10 bases. The receptor was derived from a middle-aged woman with Graves' hyperthyroidism. The CDR3 reads CSARWDRGGSGANVLTF. The CDR3 DNA follows: TGCAGTGCACGTTGGGACAGGGGAGGCTCTGGGGCCAACGTCCTGACTTTC.